This T cell receptor (beta chain) was recorded in a study of T cells in Graves' hyperthyroidism and ophthalmopathy. TCR beta CDR3 sequences were amplified from RNA transcripts. The HTBI set primed first-round TCR CDR3 RT-PCR. TCRdb analysed the multiplex PCR reads with MiXCR anew, one entry per CDR3 protein. The repertoire holds almost 500,000 distinct CDR3 sequences, roughly 22% seen once, with less than 65% in the top ten. Input material: blood. This TCR was sampled from a woman in her 70s with Graves' ophthalmopathy.

This CDR3 is CASALTNTEAFF. Here the CDR3 DNA reads TGTGCTAGTGCTCTTACGAACACTGAAGCTTTCTTT. The rearrangement joins TRBV12-5 to TRBJ1-1; unclear D gene. CDR3 size: 12 residues. Between the trimmed V and J ends, which lost 7 bases and 1 base, there was a span of 7 bases. Germline V gene sequence: CDR1 LGHNT, CDR2 FRNRAP.